This T cell receptor (beta chain) was sequenced in a study of shared clonotypes between healthy human individuals. Generated by immunoSEQ multiplex PCR, the TCRdb table keeps only in-frame clones and is missing some. Here the sample spans approximately 1.5 million clones, 97% to 99% being singletons. V was clipped by 5 bases and J by 9 bases; unmatched bases: 5. Germline V CDR1 and CDR2: WNHNN, SYGVQD (reference sequence). This CDR3 has 13 residues. This TCR was sampled from a man aged 25-40 years in good health. The material sequenced was naive CD4+ T cells sorted from blood. Specified subset: CD45RA+ positively selected. The chain is built from TRBV10-1 and TRBJ2-1; 9 bases line up with TRBD2. This CDR3 reads CASSLAGDGEQFF. The CDR3 bases are TGCGCCAGCAGTTTAGCGGGAGATGGTGAGCAGTTCTTC.